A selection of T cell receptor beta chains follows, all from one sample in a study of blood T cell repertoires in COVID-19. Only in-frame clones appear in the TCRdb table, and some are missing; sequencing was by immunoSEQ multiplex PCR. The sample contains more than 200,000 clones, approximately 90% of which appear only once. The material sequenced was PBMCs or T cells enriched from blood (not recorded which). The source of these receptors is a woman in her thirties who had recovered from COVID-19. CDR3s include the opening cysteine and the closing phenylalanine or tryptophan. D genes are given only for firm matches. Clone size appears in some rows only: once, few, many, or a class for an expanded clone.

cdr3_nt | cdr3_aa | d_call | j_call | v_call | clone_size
TGTGCCAGCAGCGAAGCGGTAGAAGGAAACACCATATATTTT | CASSEAVEGNTIYF | - | TRBJ1-3 | TRBV9 | -
TGCGCCAGCAGCTGGATAGCCGGGGATAATTCACCCCTCCACTTT | CASSWIAGDNSPLHF | - | TRBJ1-6 | TRBV5-1 | -
TGTGCCAGCAGGAATCTAGCGGGGACCTACAATGAGCAGTTCTTC | CASRNLAGTYNEQFF | TRBD2 | TRBJ2-1 | TRBV7-2 | -
TGCGCCAGCAGCTTGGGTGGCGACAGCGAAAACACAGATACGCAGTATTTT | CASSLGGDSENTDTQYF | - | TRBJ2-3 | TRBV5-1 | -
TGTGCCAGCAGCTTCCCAGGGGCCGAGCAGTACTTC | CASSFPGAEQYF | - | TRBJ2-7 | TRBV7-2 | -
TGCGCCAGCAGACTAGACAGGGGGCAGCCCCAGCATTTT | CASRLDRGQPQHF | TRBD1 | TRBJ1-5 | TRBV5-1 | -
TGTGCCAGCTCACCACGGGACAGACCTAGAAACACCATATATTTT | CASSPRDRPRNTIYF | TRBD1 | TRBJ1-3 | TRBV18 | few
TGTGCCTGGGGACCGGGGGGCCACACTGAAGCTTTCTTT | CAWGPGGHTEAFF | - | TRBJ1-1 | TRBV30 | once
TGTGCCACCGGCGGTGCGAGACGGGGGAGCACTGAAGCTTTCTTT | CATGGARRGSTEAFF | - | TRBJ1-1 | TRBV10-3 | -
TGTGCCAGCAGTGAGGACATTGTCGCAACTGAAGCTTTCTTT | CASSEDIVATEAFF | - | TRBJ1-1 | TRBV6-1 | once
TGTGCCAGCAGCTTTGGGGGGGGCGGTCAGCCCCAGCATTTT | CASSFGGGGQPQHF | - | TRBJ1-5 | TRBV11-2 | once
TGTGCCAGCAGCTCCGGGACAGGGCGGTACGAGCAGTACTTC | CASSSGTGRYEQYF | TRBD1 | TRBJ2-7 | TRBV7-9 | -
TGTGCCAGCAGGGAGGGGGGGGCCCTGAACACTGAAGCTTTCTTT | CASREGGALNTEAFF | - | TRBJ1-1 | TRBV7-2 | -
TGTGCCAGCAGAGTACAGAACAATCAGCCCCAGCATTTT | CASRVQNNQPQHF | - | TRBJ1-5 | TRBV28 | -
TGTGCCAGCAGTCCCCCCGGGACAGGGGTCAACAATGAGCAGTTCTTC | CASSPPGTGVNNEQFF | TRBD1 | TRBJ2-1 | TRBV25-1 | -
TGTGCCAGCTCGAGAGACATGGAAGATACGCAGTATTTT | CASSRDMEDTQYF | - | TRBJ2-3 | TRBV18 | -
TGTGCCAGCAGTTTACCCAGGGATTCACCCCTCCACTTT | CASSLPRDSPLHF | - | TRBJ1-6 | TRBV28 | -
TGTGCCAGCAGCTTAGGAGAAAATCAGCCCCAGCATTTT | CASSLGENQPQHF | - | TRBJ1-5 | TRBV11-2 | -
TGTGCCAGTAGTCCCCGGGGGACCCAGCTAGAGACCCAGTACTTC | CASSPRGTQLETQYF | - | TRBJ2-5 | TRBV19 | once
TGTGCCAGCAGCTTGTTGGGAGAGAACACTGAAGCTTTCTTT | CASSLLGENTEAFF | - | TRBJ1-1 | TRBV5-6 | few
TGTGCCAGCAGTTCTCCGGACAGGCCCTCTGGAAACACCATATATTTT | CASSSPDRPSGNTIYF | TRBD1 | TRBJ1-3 | TRBV28 | -
TGTGCCAGCAGTGCTGGACAGGAACTGTTTTTT | CASSAGQELFF | TRBD1 | TRBJ1-4 | TRBV27 | -
TGTGCCAGCAGACCGAGAGGGAATTCACCCCTCCACTTT | CASRPRGNSPLHF | - | TRBJ1-6 | TRBV6-5 | -
TGTGCCAGCAGCCAAGGAACCGCAGGGGATGAGCAGTTCTTC | CASSQGTAGDEQFF | - | TRBJ2-1 | TRBV4-2 | few
TGTGCCAGCAGCTTGGGACAGGGAGGCGATACGCAGTATTTT | CASSLGQGGDTQYF | - | TRBJ2-3 | TRBV5-4 | -
TGTGCCAGCAGCAAGGGGACAGGACAGAATCAGCCCCAGCATTTT | CASSKGTGQNQPQHF | - | TRBJ1-5 | TRBV21-1 | -
TGTGCCACCAGTGACCCCGGACAGGTACAAGAGACCCAGTACTTC | CATSDPGQVQETQYF | TRBD1 | TRBJ2-5 | TRBV24-1 | -
TGTGCCAGCAGAGACAGTCCGAACACCGGGGAGCTGTTTTTT | CASRDSPNTGELFF | - | TRBJ2-2 | TRBV13 | -
TGTGCCAGCGAGGACAGAAATAATGAAAAACTGTTTTTT | CASEDRNNEKLFF | - | TRBJ1-4 | TRBV28 | -
TGTGCCAGCACCCCAGTGGGCTGGACTGAAGCTTTCTTT | CASTPVGWTEAFF | - | TRBJ1-1 | TRBV6-5 | -
TGTGCCAGCAGAACGGCCTACGAGCAGTACTTC | CASRTAYEQYF | - | TRBJ2-7 | TRBV28 | -
TGTGCCAGCAGTTTAGGGACACTTAACTATGGCTACACCTTC | CASSLGTLNYGYTF | - | TRBJ1-2 | TRBV28 | many
TGCGCCAGCAGCCAAGTTATTCTAGCGGGACCCTCCTACGAGCAGTACTTC | CASSQVILAGPSYEQYF | TRBD2 | TRBJ2-7 | TRBV4-1 | -
TGTGCCTGGAGTGAGGCCGGCGGGAGTGAAGCTTTCTTT | CAWSEAGGSEAFF | - | TRBJ1-1 | TRBV30 | -
TGTGCCAGCAGTCCAATAGCGGGAGAGTTACGCGAGCAGTACTTC | CASSPIAGELREQYF | TRBD2 | TRBJ2-7 | TRBV27 | -
TGTGCCAGCAGCTTAGGGGGCCTGGGTTCACCCCTCCACTTT | CASSLGGLGSPLHF | - | TRBJ1-6 | TRBV7-9 | medium-sized
TGTGCCAGCAGTTACGCGGAGGAACTTCTCTATGGCTACACCTTC | CASSYAEELLYGYTF | - | TRBJ1-2 | TRBV6-2/TRBV6-3 | -
TGTGCCAGCAGTTACGCTTCGGGAGGGTACAATGAGCAGTTCTTC | CASSYASGGYNEQFF | TRBD2 | TRBJ2-1 | TRBV6-2/TRBV6-3 | -
TGTGCCATCAGTCCTATAAGCGGGAGGGAGAACAATGAGCAGTTCTTC | CAISPISGRENNEQFF | TRBD2 | TRBJ2-1 | TRBV10-3 | -
TGTGCCAGCAGCTTACCATTTTCGGGAGGGGGTCAGCCCCAGCATTTT | CASSLPFSGGGQPQHF | - | TRBJ1-5 | TRBV7-2 | -
TGTGCCAAACAGGAAGAAACTAGCACAGATACGCAGTATTTT | CAKQEETSTDTQYF | - | TRBJ2-3 | TRBV2 | -
TGTGCCAGCAGTTACTCCAGCAGGGCCACCGGGGAGCTGTTTTTT | CASSYSSRATGELFF | - | TRBJ2-2 | TRBV6-5 | -
TGTGCCAGCAGGGCCAATGAGCAGTTCTTC | CASRANEQFF | - | TRBJ2-1 | TRBV25-1 | -
TGTGCCAGCAGCCCGGACAGGCTCAATCAGCCCCAGCATTTT | CASSPDRLNQPQHF | TRBD1 | TRBJ1-5 | TRBV7-8 | once
TGCGCCAGCAGCCAAGATAACAGAGGCTACACCTTC | CASSQDNRGYTF | - | TRBJ1-2 | TRBV4-3 | -
TGTGCCACCAGTGATTTGGAGCGGTCGCAGTATTTT | CATSDLERSQYF | - | TRBJ2-3 | TRBV24-1 | -